Following are 31 T cell receptor beta chains from one sample sequenced in a study of control samples from healthy donors and cancer patients. TCRdb's copy holds only in-frame clones and misses some; the assay was immunoSEQ multiplex PCR. The sample has around 30,000 clones, about 93% seen once. Sequencing was done on a sample of PBMCs. These receptors all come from a man aged 35 to 55 with colorectal cancer.

This CDR3 reads CASSGWTGIGEKLFF. The CDR3 DNA reads as TGTGCCAGCAGTGGCTGGACAGGGATCGGTGAAAAACTGTTTTTT. The genes are TRBV25-1 and TRBJ1-4; 8 bases are a match to TRBD1. Germline V gene sequence: CDR1 MGHDK, CDR2 SYGVNS. The length of the CDR3 is 15 residues. The junction had 8 bases not matched to a gene; V was cut back by 4 bases and J by 7 bases.

The V call is TRBV4-3, the J call TRBJ2-1; 12 bases line up with TRBD2. The CDR3 spans 17 residues. Germline-derived CDR1 and CDR2 are LGHNA and YSLEER. The V and J ends lost 4 bases and 8 bases, in that order; junction bases with no gene match: 12. The CDR3 nucleotides read TGCGCCAGCAGCCCCCTAGCGGGGGGGCCGGTTGGCTATGAGCAGTTCTTC. The encoded protein is CASSPLAGGPVGYEQFF.

This clone was observed once. The chain recombines TRBV6-2 or TRBV6-3 with TRBJ1-2; 7 bases match TRBD1. This CDR3 is 14 amino acids long. V shed 5 bases and J 0 bases; nucleotides not matched to a gene: 3. CDR1 and CDR2 from the germline V gene are MNHEY and SVGEGT. Here the CDR3 reads CASSDRASNYGYTF. CDR3 in DNA: TGTGCCAGCAGTGACAGGGCCTCTAACTATGGCTACACCTTC.

The genes are TRBV6-5 and TRBJ2-2; perhaps TRBD1 as D (6 bases). The CDR3 spans 16 residues. Germline V gene sequence: CDR1 MNHEY, CDR2 SVGAGI. The V and J ends lost 4 bases and 3 bases respectively, with 15 bases between them. CDR3 sequence reads: CASSSLGASYTGELFF. As DNA, the CDR3 is TGTGCCAGCAGTTCCCTGGGGGCTAGTTACACCGGGGAGCTGTTTTTT.

V is TRBV11-1 and J is TRBJ2-7, with D maybe TRBD1 (5 bases). Germline V CDR1 and CDR2: SGHAT, FQDESV (reference sequence). CDR3 length: 14 residues. V was cut by 5 bases and J by 0 bases, with 11 bases left in between. CDR3 loop: CASSRTRTSYEQYF. CDR3 bases: TGTGCCAGCAGCCGGACACGGACCTCCTACGAGCAGTACTTC.

This clone was counted a single time. This chain links TRBV5-5 with TRBJ2-5, with unresolved D. The germline V gene has CDR1 SGHKS and CDR2 YYEKEE (reference sequence). V lost 1 base to trimming and J lost 1 base, with 11 bases between them. The CDR3 has 15 residues. CDR3 in DNA: TGTGCCAGCAGCTTGACTTTGCCGCTCCAAGAGACCCAGTACTTC. It yields the protein CASSLTLPLQETQYF.

This chain joins TRBV5-6 and TRBJ1-2; D unclear. Germline CDR1 reads SGHDT; CDR2 reads YYEEEE. V dropped 4 bases and J dropped 4 bases, with 17 bases sitting between them. This CDR3 is built from 15 residues. CDR3 sequence: CASSPTGLTGYGYTF. For the CDR3, the DNA is TGTGCCAGCAGCCCGACCGGTTTAACTGGCTATGGCTACACCTTC.

The chain combines TRBV18 with TRBJ2-3, with 7 bases aligning to TRBD1. Trimming removed 7 bases from V and 3 bases from J; junction bases left unmatched: 7. Germline CDR1 and CDR2: KGHSH and LQKENI. This CDR3 spans 14 amino acids. The CDR3 DNA follows: TGTGCCAGCTTCACAGGGGTTGGGACAGATACGCAGTATTTT. The encoded protein is CASFTGVGTDTQYF.

The chain recombines TRBV30 with TRBJ1-5, with TRBD1 matching over 9 bases. The germline CDR1 and CDR2 sequences are GTSNPN and SVGIG (reference sequence). This CDR3 spans 16 amino acids. The ends lost 1 base at V and 4 bases at J; junction bases unmatched: 8. CDR3 protein: CAWSGRSGQGNQPQHF. CDR3 bases: TGTGCCTGGAGTGGACGCTCAGGACAGGGGAATCAGCCCCAGCATTTT.

The chain combines TRBV6-2 or TRBV6-3 with TRBJ1-5; 7 bases line up with TRBD1. The junction had 4 bases not matched to a gene; V was cut back by 2 bases and J by 3 bases. The germline gives CDR1 MNHEY, CDR2 SVGEGT. The length of the CDR3 is 15 residues. This CDR3 is CASSYATGPNQPQHF. The CDR3 DNA reads TGTGCCAGCAGTTACGCGACAGGGCCCAATCAGCCCCAGCATTTT.

The V call is TRBV7-8, the J call TRBJ2-5; D is ambiguous. This CDR3 region has 11 residues. With 5 bases removed from V and 4 bases from J, the gap between germline ends came to 5 bases. The germline V gene encodes CDR1 SGHVS and CDR2 FQNEAQ. The CDR3 spells CASSPGETQYF. The DNA of the CDR3 is TGTGCCAGCAGCCCAGGAGAGACCCAGTACTTC.

V is TRBV2 and J is TRBJ2-7; 8 bases fit TRBD1. The CDR3 spans 14 residues. Germline trimming cut 3 bases from V and 2 bases from J; bases unmatched to any gene: 3. In germline, CDR1 is SNHLY, CDR2 FYNNEI. CDR3 coding DNA: TGTGCCAGCAGTGAGGAACAGGGGGCCTACGAGCAGTACTTC. Translation: CASSEEQGAYEQYF.

The chain links TRBV3-1 (or the pseudogene TRBV3-2) to TRBJ1-4; no firm D call. The CDR3 extends over 11 amino acids. Germline CDR1 is LGHDT and CDR2 is YNNKEL (reference sequence). V was shortened by 5 bases and J by 8 bases, with 6 bases between the two germline ends. The CDR3 here is CASSSREKLFF. Here the CDR3 DNA reads TGTGCCAGCAGCTCAAGAGAAAAACTGTTTTTT.

The chain uses TRBV19 and TRBJ2-7; TRBD1 aligns across 9 bases. Trimming at V came to 8 bases and at J to 2 bases, leaving 7 bases not matched to a gene. CDR1 LNHDA and CDR2 SQIVND come from the germline V gene (reference sequence). The CDR3 has 14 amino acids. The CDR3 region is CASSPGQGPYEQYF. The CDR3, as DNA: TGTGCCAGTTCGCCGGGACAGGGCCCCTACGAGCAGTACTTC.

This chain connects TRBV2 to TRBJ2-7; possible D gene TRBD2, 5 bases. The CDR3 totals 13 residues. The V and J ends lost 8 bases and 3 bases respectively, with 14 bases between them. The germline V gene has CDR1 SNHLY and CDR2 FYNNEI. CDR3 DNA sequence: TGTGCCAGCGGCCGGGTCGAGGGCTACGAGCAGTACTTC. Its translation: CASGRVEGYEQYF.

The rearrangement uses TRBV18 and TRBJ2-1; 10 bases map to TRBD2. The junction had 11 bases not matched to a gene; V was cut back by 6 bases and J by 0 bases. This CDR3 contains 18 residues. Germline lookup yields CDR1 KGHSH and CDR2 LQKENI. CDR3 coding DNA: TGTGCCAGCTCGGCAGGGAGCGGGGGGGTCAGCTCCTACAATGAGCAGTTCTTC. This codes for CASSAGSGGVSSYNEQFF.

The CDR3 is CASSILMQGSFFNSNQPQHF. The CDR3 coding sequence is TGTGCCAGTAGTATCCTTATGCAGGGGTCTTTCTTTAATAGCAATCAGCCCCAGCATTTT. The rearrangement links TRBV19 to TRBJ1-5; D is possibly TRBD1 (6 bases). The CDR3 covers 20 residues. The germline V and J ends were trimmed by 3 bases and 0 bases, with 24 bases remaining between them. Germline V gene data show CDR1 as LNHDA and CDR2 as SQIVND (reference sequence).

This sequence joins TRBV5-1 and TRBJ2-3, with 7 nucleotides matching TRBD1. Unmatched junction bases numbered 2, after V lost 3 bases and J lost 1 base. CDR3 length: 14 residues. Germline V lookup: CDR1 SGHRS, CDR2 YFSETQ. CDR3 DNA: TGCGCCAGCAGCTCGCAGGGGGGCACAGATACGCAGTATTTT. Encoded protein: CASSSQGGTDTQYF.

This chain joins TRBV30 and TRBJ2-2; 9 positions match TRBD1. There are 14 residues in the CDR3. V was pared by 4 bases and J by 5 bases, with 5 bases of the junction left unmatched. Germline V gives CDR1 GTSNPN, CDR2 SVGIG (reference sequence). CDR3 protein: CAWTTGTGTGELFF. CDR3 in DNA: TGTGCCTGGACCACCGGGACAGGGACCGGGGAGCTGTTTTTT.

The rearrangement links TRBV19 to TRBJ1-2; D is undetermined. Trimming pared 10 bases from V and 2 bases from J, leaving 8 bases between. The CDR3 consists of 11 residues. CDR1 is LNHDA and CDR2 is SQIVND in the germline V gene (reference sequence). The CDR3 nucleotides are TGTGCCACCTCATTGAACTATGGCTACACCTTC. Residues: CATSLNYGYTF.

The rearrangement links TRBV6-6 to TRBJ2-7; tentatively, D is TRBD1 (7 bases). The CDR3 loop spans 14 amino acids. Germline V lookup: CDR1 MNHNY, CDR2 SVGAGI (reference sequence). V lost 6 bases to trimming and J lost 0 bases, with 12 bases between them. CDR3 amino acids: CASRDQGGSYEQYF. The CDR3 nucleotides are TGTGCCAGCAGGGACCAGGGGGGCTCCTACGAGCAGTACTTC.

The chain has TRBV9 and TRBJ1-5, with D possibly matching TRBD1 (5 bases). Germline V lookup: CDR1 SGDLS, CDR2 YYNGEE. The CDR3 loop spans 15 amino acids. The V and J ends lost 3 bases and 3 bases respectively, with 13 bases between them. Here the CDR3 reads CASSAAGEFNQPQHF. The DNA for the CDR3 is TGTGCCAGCAGCGCGGCGGGGGAATTCAATCAGCCCCAGCATTTT.

The chain couples TRBV2 to TRBJ1-4; TRBD1 matches 7 bases. This CDR3 contains 13 residues. Germline CDR1 is SNHLY and CDR2 is FYNNEI. V lost 6 bases to trimming and J lost 4 bases; unmatched junction nucleotides: 2. CDR3 residues: CASRRDSNEKLFF. The CDR3 nucleotides are TGTGCCAGCAGGAGGGACAGTAATGAAAAACTGTTTTTT.

The gene calls are TRBV6-6 and TRBJ2-7, with TRBD2 as a possible D gene (6 bases). Trimming left V 6 bases short and J 5 bases short, with 17 bases between. The V gene's germline CDR1 is MNHNY and CDR2 SVGAGI (reference sequence). The CDR3 totals 14 residues. CDR3 coding DNA: TGTGCCAGCAGAATTGGGGGGTCCAGAGACGAGCAGTACTTC. It is translated as CASRIGGSRDEQYF.

V usage is TRBV5-1 and J usage is TRBJ2-5; D not resolved. The CDR3 is 14 amino acids. Germline V gene sequence: CDR1 SGHRS, CDR2 YFSETQ. V was trimmed by 3 bases and J by 1 base, leaving 10 bases between them. The CDR3: CASSSGRGQETQYF. DNA of the CDR3: TGCGCCAGCAGCTCGGGTAGAGGCCAAGAGACCCAGTACTTC.

This chain joins TRBV14 and TRBJ2-1; the D is unclear. V lost 1 base to trimming and J lost 10 bases, with 8 bases between them. CDR1 is SGHDN, CDR2 FVKESK, per germline. The CDR3 extends over 12 amino acids. The chain's CDR3 is CASSQARREQFF. DNA for the CDR3: TGTGCCAGCAGCCAAGCCCGCCGGGAGCAGTTCTTC.

The chain employs TRBV3-1 (or the pseudogene TRBV3-2) and TRBJ2-5; 9 nucleotides align to TRBD1. V was pared by 9 bases and J by 5 bases, with 4 bases of the junction left unmatched. The CDR3 sequence is 12 residues long. Germline V gene data show CDR1 as LGHDT and CDR2 as YNNKEL (reference sequence). Here the CDR3 reads CASTGGRETQYF. CDR3 sequence (DNA): TGTGCCAGTACAGGGGGCAGGGAGACCCAGTACTTC.

The rearrangement joins TRBV14 to TRBJ1-2; possibly TRBD1 for D (6 bases). Trimming stripped 1 base from V and 2 bases from J, with 11 bases between. The CDR3 contains 15 residues. Germline V gene data show CDR1 as SGHDN and CDR2 as FVKESK. The CDR3 DNA reads TGTGCCAGCAGCCAAGTACAGGGATGGAACTATGGCTACACCTTC. It translates to CASSQVQGWNYGYTF.

This clone was counted between two and nine times. The gene calls are TRBV3-1 (or the pseudogene TRBV3-2) and TRBJ1-2; maybe TRBD1 (5 bases). With 1 base removed from V and 5 bases from J, the gap between germline ends came to 11 bases. The germline V gene encodes CDR1 LGHDT and CDR2 YNNKEL (reference sequence). This CDR3 has 14 amino acids. The CDR3 loop reads CASSQVAGRYGYTF. DNA of the CDR3: TGTGCCAGCAGCCAAGTGGCAGGGCGGTATGGCTACACCTTC.

This sequence joins TRBV11-1 and TRBJ2-5, with TRBD2 matching 7 bases. The germline V gene encodes CDR1 SGHAT and CDR2 FQDESV (reference sequence). This CDR3 spans 16 amino acids. V lost 5 bases, J lost 2 bases, and 11 bases stayed unmatched. This chain's CDR3 is CASSPGGGGVQETQYF. DNA for the CDR3: TGTGCCAGCAGCCCCGGAGGCGGGGGAGTTCAAGAGACCCAGTACTTC.

The chain employs TRBV30 and TRBJ1-4; TRBD1 might be the D (6 bases). The CDR3 contains 16 residues. Looked up from germline, CDR1 is GTSNPN and CDR2 is SVGIG (reference sequence). V was pared by 4 bases and J by 3 bases, with 18 bases between. The CDR3 DNA is TGTGCCTGGACCCCGGGACATCGGACCCCTAATGAAAAACTGTTTTTT. Translated, it gives CAWTPGHRTPNEKLFF.